This TCR beta chain originates from a study of T cells in Graves' hyperthyroidism and ophthalmopathy. Regarding the study as a whole: Stable hyperthyroidism was separated from ophthalmopathy by a model based on 13 V-J features.

This clonotype was counted a few times. Its antigen is currently unknown. Newly diagnosed patients aged 18 to 65 had hyperthyroidism of under 2 months' duration. The diagnostic basis comprised clinical symptoms, serum thyroxine and TRAb, thyroid ultrasound and orbital computed tomography. It was 10 ml of fresh peripheral blood that supplied the PBMCs. This CDR3 has 15 amino acids. Trimming left V 4 bases short and J 2 bases short, with 11 bases between. Germline-derived CDR1 and CDR2 are LNHDA and SQIVND (reference sequence). What was amplified from RNA transcripts were TCR beta CDR3 regions. First-round RT-PCR of the TCR CDR3 relied on the HTBI primer set. MiXCR was run by TCRdb on the multiplex PCR reads, yielding one entry per CDR3 protein. This sample has roughly 300,000 distinct CDR3 sequences; around 14% occur once, and the top ten carry approximately 25%.

The chain joins TRBV19 to TRBJ1-4, with unresolved D. The sequencing sample was made of blood. The TCR originated in a woman aged 25 to 39 with Graves' hyperthyroidism. CDR3 protein: CASSTTEGTNEKLFF. CDR3 nucleotides: TGTGCCAGTAGTACGACGGAAGGTACTAATGAAAAACTGTTTTTT.